This record concerns one T cell receptor (beta chain) sequence. The antigen is not known. Time point described: persistent/refractory GD, antithyroid drugs over 5 years with positive TRAb. Following extraction of RNA from PBMCs, that RNA was used to make the TCR library. The record originates from a study of regulatory T cells in long-lasting Graves disease. Study-wide results and caveats: Persistent disease exhibited a predilection for TRBV28, TRBJ1-2 and TRBJ2-5.

The germline CDR1 and CDR2 sequences are GTSNPN and SVGIG (reference sequence). The CDR3 has 15 residues. With V trimmed by 3 bases and J by 5 bases, 6 bases remained unmatched. Arm-PCR of CDR3 regions and iRepertoire HTBI primers were the basis on which TCR beta libraries were built. TCRdb reprocessed the multiplex PCR reads with MiXCR, giving one entry per CDR3 protein. The top ten hold around 30% of the sample, which has more than 300,000 distinct CDR3 sequences, around 20% seen once. The rearrangement joins TRBV30 to TRBJ2-2, with 10 positions matching TRBD2. The sample in question was peripheral blood mononuclear cells (PBMCs), obtained when the disease was refractory, from a patient treated with antithyroid drugs. The receptor comes from a female donor with Graves disease. The CDR3 region has the DNA TGTGCCTGGAGCGCCGGGACTAGCGTGACCGGGGAGCTGTTTTTT. This translates into CAWSAGTSVTGELFF.